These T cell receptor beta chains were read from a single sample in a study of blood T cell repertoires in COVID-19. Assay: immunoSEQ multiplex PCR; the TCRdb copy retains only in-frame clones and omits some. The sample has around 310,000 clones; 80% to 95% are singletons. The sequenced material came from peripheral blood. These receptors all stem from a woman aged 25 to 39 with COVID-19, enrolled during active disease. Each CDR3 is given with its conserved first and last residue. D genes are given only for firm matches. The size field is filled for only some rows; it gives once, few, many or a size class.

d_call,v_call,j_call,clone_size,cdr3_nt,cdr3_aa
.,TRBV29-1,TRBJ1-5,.,TGCAGCGTCCAACAAGGGGGGGAACAGCCCCAGCATTTT,CSVQQGGEQPQHF
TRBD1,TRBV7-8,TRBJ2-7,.,TGTGCCAGCACCTGGGACAGGGACTACGAGCAGTACTTC,CASTWDRDYEQYF
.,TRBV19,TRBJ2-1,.,TGTGCCAGTAGTATTGAGTGGGACGGGAGCTCCTACAATGAGCAGTTCTTC,CASSIEWDGSSYNEQFF
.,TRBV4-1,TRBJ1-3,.,TGCGCCAGCAGCCTTCGGGACCTGGGGGGCTCTGGAAACACCATATATTTT,CASSLRDLGGSGNTIYF
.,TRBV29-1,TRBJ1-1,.,TGCAGCGGCAGATTTACGAACACTGAAGCTTTCTTT,CSGRFTNTEAFF
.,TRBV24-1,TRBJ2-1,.,TGTGCCACCAGTGATTTGCGGGGCTCCTACAATGAGCAGTTCTTC,CATSDLRGSYNEQFF
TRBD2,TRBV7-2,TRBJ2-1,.,TGTGCCAGCACCCCGGAGTTTGGGACTAGTGGCAATGAGCAGTTCTTC,CASTPEFGTSGNEQFF
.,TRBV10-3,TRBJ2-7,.,TGTGCCATCAGTGATAAGGGCGGGACAGTGGAGCAGTACTTC,CAISDKGGTVEQYF
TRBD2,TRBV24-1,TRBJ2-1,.,TGTGCCACCAGTGATCGGACTAGCGGGAGGGCCATCTATGAGCAGTTCTTC,CATSDRTSGRAIYEQFF
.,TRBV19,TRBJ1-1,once,TGTGCCAGTAGTTTGGCAGACATGAACACTGAAGCTTTCTTT,CASSLADMNTEAFF
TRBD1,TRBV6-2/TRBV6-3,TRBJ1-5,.,TGTGCCAGCAGTCCCTCGACAGGGGGCATGAAGCCCCAGCATTTT,CASSPSTGGMKPQHF
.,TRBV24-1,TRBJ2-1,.,TGTGCCACCAGTGAGATTAGCGGAAGCTCCTACAATGAGCAGTTCTTC,CATSEISGSSYNEQFF
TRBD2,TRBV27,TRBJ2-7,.,TGTGCCAGCAGTTATGGGGAGGGACCCTACGAGCAGTACTTC,CASSYGEGPYEQYF
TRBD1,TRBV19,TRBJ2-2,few,TGTGCCAGTAGTACAGCAGGGGGCTCCGGGGAGCTGTTTTTT,CASSTAGGSGELFF
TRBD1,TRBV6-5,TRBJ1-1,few,TGTGCCACTCACTACAGGGGAGGCACTGAAGCTTTCTTT,CATHYRGGTEAFF
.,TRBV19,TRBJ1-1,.,TGTGCCAGTACAATTCTGGCAGATAACACTGAAGCTTTCTTT,CASTILADNTEAFF
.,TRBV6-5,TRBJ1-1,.,TGTGCCAGCAGCGATCCTAGGCTCCCTGAAGCTTTCTTT,CASSDPRLPEAFF
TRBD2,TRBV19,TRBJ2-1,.,TGTGCCAGTAGTATCATTCTAGGGACTAGAAAAAACAATGAGCAGTTCTTC,CASSIILGTRKNNEQFF
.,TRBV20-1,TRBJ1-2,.,TGCAGTGCTAGTTCAGGGAGGGTAGGAGGCTACACCTTC,CSASSGRVGGYTF
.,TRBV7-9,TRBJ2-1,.,TGTGCCAGCAGCTTACGCAATGAGCAGTTCTTC,CASSLRNEQFF
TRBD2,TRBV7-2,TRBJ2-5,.,TGTGCCAGCAGCTTAGCGGGACTAGCGGAAGAGACCCAGTACTTC,CASSLAGLAEETQYF
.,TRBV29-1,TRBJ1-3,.,TGCAGCGTTAGGAGCTCTGGAAACACCATATATTTT,CSVRSSGNTIYF
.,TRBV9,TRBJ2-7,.,TGTGCCAGCAGCGCGCCGGGTTCTATCTACGAGCAGTACTTC,CASSAPGSIYEQYF
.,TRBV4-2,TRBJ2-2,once,TGTGCCAGCAGCCAACCTAAGAACACCGGGGAGCTGTTTTTT,CASSQPKNTGELFF
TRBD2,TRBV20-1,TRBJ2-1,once,TGCGACAAGCGGGAGAACAATGAGCAGTTCTTC,CDKRENNEQFF
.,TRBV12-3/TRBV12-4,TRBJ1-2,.,TGTGCCAGCAGTACCGACTCACGTGGCTACACCTTC,CASSTDSRGYTF
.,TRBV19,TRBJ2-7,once,TGTGCCAGTAGTCTCTACGGGGGAACCTACGAGCAGTACTTC,CASSLYGGTYEQYF
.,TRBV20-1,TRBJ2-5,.,TGCAGTGCTAGTGGCAGGGGCCAAGAGACCCAGTACTTC,CSASGRGQETQYF
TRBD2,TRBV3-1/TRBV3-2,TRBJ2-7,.,TGTGCCAGCAGCCAGAGCATAGCGGGAAACGAGCAGTACTTC,CASSQSIAGNEQYF
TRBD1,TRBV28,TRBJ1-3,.,TGTGCCAGCAGTTTTAACGACAGGGCGAGGGGAAACACCATATATTTT,CASSFNDRARGNTIYF
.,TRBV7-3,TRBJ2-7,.,TGTGCCAGCAGCTTTAACGCGGGACCCTACGAGCAGTACTTC,CASSFNAGPYEQYF
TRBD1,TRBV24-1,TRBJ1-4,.,TGTGCCACCAGTGCTGGGGACAGGGGTAATGAAAAACTGTTTTTT,CATSAGDRGNEKLFF
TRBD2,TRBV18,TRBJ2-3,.,TGTGCCAGCTCCCTCCTCGCTAGCGGGAGTATGGGGGATACGCAGTATTTT,CASSLLASGSMGDTQYF
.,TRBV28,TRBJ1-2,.,TGTGCCAGCAGTTTTGGACAGCGCTATGGCTACACCTTC,CASSFGQRYGYTF
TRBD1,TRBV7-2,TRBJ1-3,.,TGTGCCAGCAGCTTCAGGGGGCAGGGAAACACCATATATTTT,CASSFRGQGNTIYF
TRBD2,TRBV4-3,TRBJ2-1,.,TGCGCCAGCAGCGGACTAGCGGGAGAGTACAATGAGCAGTTCTTC,CASSGLAGEYNEQFF
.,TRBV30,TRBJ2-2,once,TGTGCCTGGAGTGCTCGGACTTACCCGCACACCGGGGAGCTGTTTTTT,CAWSARTYPHTGELFF
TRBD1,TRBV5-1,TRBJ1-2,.,TGCGCCAGCAGCGTCGACAGGGGGGATGGCTACACCTTC,CASSVDRGDGYTF
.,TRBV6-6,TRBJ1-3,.,TGTGCCAGCAGTTACTTCCCCAGACAACCTGGAAACACCATATATTTT,CASSYFPRQPGNTIYF
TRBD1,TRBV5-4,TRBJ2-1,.,TGTGCCAGCAGCTTGGGCGTTGACAGGGGAGAAGAGCAGTTCTTC,CASSLGVDRGEEQFF
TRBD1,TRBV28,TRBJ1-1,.,TGTGCCAGCCGACAGGGGGTTACTGAAGCTTTCTTT,CASRQGVTEAFF
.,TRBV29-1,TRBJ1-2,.,TGCAGCGTTGAAGTGGGCCAGGCCGAACGCTACACCTTC,CSVEVGQAERYTF
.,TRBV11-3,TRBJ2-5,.,TGTGCCAGCAGCTCCGGGCAGGGGTATGGGGAGACCCAGTACTTC,CASSSGQGYGETQYF
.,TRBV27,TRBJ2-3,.,TGTGCCAGCAGTTTATCGTCTGGTGGCGGAACAAAAGCTAGCACAGATACGCAGTATTTT,CASSLSSGGGTKASTDTQYF
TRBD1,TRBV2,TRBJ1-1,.,TGTGCCAGCAGCAGACAGGGGATGAACACTGAAGCTTTCTTT,CASSRQGMNTEAFF
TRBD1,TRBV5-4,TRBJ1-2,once,TGTGCCAGCAGCGTCGACAGGGGCTTTACCTATGGCTACACCTTC,CASSVDRGFTYGYTF
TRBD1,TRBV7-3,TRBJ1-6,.,TGTGCCAGCAGCCAGACAGGGGAATCGTCCCTCCACTTT,CASSQTGESSLHF
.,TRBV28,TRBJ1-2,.,TGTGCCAGCAGCAACCCCTTGCAGGGTCATGGCTACACCTTC,CASSNPLQGHGYTF
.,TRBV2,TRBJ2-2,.,TGTGCCAGCAGTGAAAGGCCCGGGACACCGAACACCGGGGAGCTGTTTTTT,CASSERPGTPNTGELFF
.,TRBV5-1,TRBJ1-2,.,TGCGCCAGCAGCCCCGAACCGGGACAACCGAACTATGGCTACACCTTC,CASSPEPGQPNYGYTF